This TCR beta chain was sequenced for a study of shared clonotypes between healthy human individuals. This clone was seen once. Assay execution took place at the deep level. Unsorted PBMC replicate PCRs drew on around 300 ng DNA, representing some 28,000 T cell genomes. Repertoires were generated with immunoSEQ multiplex PCR, while TCRdb's copy carries only in-frame clones and drops some. The table records over 400,000 clones, roughly 80% of them present only once. Trimming stripped 4 bases from V and 6 bases from J, with 25 bases between. Germline V gives CDR1 SGHRS, CDR2 YFSETQ. CDR3 length: 18 amino acids.

The receptor was isolated from a woman aged 40 to 50 in good health. Some clones in this sample may be carry-over from other donors' samples. Material: PBMCs. V and J are TRBV5-1 and TRBJ2-2, with unresolved D. The CDR3 sequence is CASSTDRFLRNTPGELFF. The CDR3, as DNA: TGCGCCAGCAGCACTGACCGTTTCCTACGGAATACCCCCGGGGAGCTGTTTTTT.